This note documents a single TCR beta chain sequence. Its antigen remains unidentified. The data stem from a study of radiotherapy plus CTLA-4 blockade in lung cancer. On the study more broadly: Among all patients, 18% showed objective responses, while more than 25% had disease control.

The CDR3 extends over 15 amino acids. Trimming pared 2 bases from V and 3 bases from J, leaving 16 bases between. The germline V gene has CDR1 GTSNPN and CDR2 SVGIG (reference sequence). Overall study results and limits: Expansion of tumor-derived TCR clones was observed in blood after radiotherapy plus ipilimumab.

The protocol was immunoSEQ multiplex PCR, while the TCRdb copy is restricted to in-frame clones and leaves out a portion. Here the sample spans approximately 14,000 clones, 70% to 85% being singletons. The receptor was isolated from a human donor with non-small cell lung cancer whose response to radiotherapy plus ipilimumab could not be evaluated. The rearrangement links TRBV30 to TRBJ2-5; TRBD2 is a possible D gene (6 bases). The starting material was peripheral blood, obtained from a patient treated with radiotherapy plus ipilimumab. CDR3 in DNA: TGTGCCTGGAGTCTAAACAGGCGGGGAAAAGAGACCCAGTACTTC. It is translated as CAWSLNRRGKETQYF.